The 20 T cell receptor beta chains below all came from one sample that was sequenced in a study of control samples from healthy donors and cancer patients. TCRdb's copy holds only in-frame clones and misses some; the assay was immunoSEQ multiplex PCR. Among around 90,000 clones listed, around four fifths were seen once. The specimen sequenced was blood. These receptor sequences come from a man aged 25-40 years in good health.

The chain combines TRBV14 with TRBJ2-7, with TRBD1 matching 12 bases. This CDR3 contains 15 residues. V trimming: 7 bases; J trimming: 3 bases; junction bases outside the gene matches: 7. The V gene's germline CDR1 is SGHDN and CDR2 FVKESK. CDR3 sequence reads: CASTSGTGGYYEQYF. CDR3 DNA sequence: TGTGCCAGCACCTCCGGGACAGGGGGCTACTACGAGCAGTACTTC.

V is TRBV12-3 or TRBV12-4 and J is TRBJ1-1; D is uncertain. The CDR3 has 13 residues. V was pared by 4 bases and J by 7 bases, with 13 bases between. CDR3 nucleotides: TGTGCCAGCAGTTCGCAGGTAGCGAGTGAAGCTTTCTTT. This codes for CASSSQVASEAFF.

The chain carries TRBV30 and TRBJ1-5, with D uncertain. V was trimmed by 4 bases and J by 0 bases, leaving 7 bases between them. CDR3 length: 13 amino acids. Germline V lookup: CDR1 GTSNPN, CDR2 SVGIG (reference sequence). As DNA, the CDR3 is TGTGCCTGGAACGGTAATAGCAATCAGCCCCAGCATTTT. Amino acids: CAWNGNSNQPQHF. Full variable domain (outside the CDR3, taken from reference TRBV30 and TRBJ1-5): SQTIHQWPATLVQPVGSPLSLECTVEGTSNPNLYWYRQAAGRGLQLLFYSVGIGQISSEVPQNLSASRPQDRQFILSSKKLLLSDSGFYLCAWNGNSNQPQHFGDGTRLSIL.

The rearrangement joins TRBV5-5 to TRBJ2-5, with D unresolved. The CDR3 spans 14 residues. The germline CDR1 and CDR2 sequences are SGHKS and YYEKEE (reference sequence). Trimming took 1 base from V and 2 from J, leaving 9 bases between them. CDR3 sequence: CASSLKTPQETQYF. For the CDR3, the DNA is TGTGCCAGCAGCTTGAAGACACCACAAGAGACCCAGTACTTC. Complete variable domain (other parts from reference TRBV5-5 and TRBJ2-5): DAGVTQSPTHLIKTRGQQVTLRCSPISGHKSVSWYQQVLGQGPQFIFQYYEKEERGRGNFPDRFSARQFPNYSSELNVNALLLGDSALYLCASSLKTPQETQYFGPGTRLLVL.

The chain uses TRBV7-9 and TRBJ2-3, with 10 bases aligning to TRBD1. The CDR3 is 15 residues long. In germline, CDR1 is SEHNR, CDR2 FQNEAQ (reference sequence). V gave up 6 bases and J gave up 3 bases; unmatched junction bases: 6. The CDR3 spells CASRPGQGGTDTQYF. The CDR3 DNA follows: TGTGCCAGCAGGCCTGGACAGGGGGGGACAGATACGCAGTATTTT.

The chain recombines TRBV6-1 with TRBJ1-3; maybe TRBD1 (6 bases). Germline V lookup: CDR1 MNHNS, CDR2 SASEGT. Trimming took off 1 base at V and 4 bases at J, with 14 bases between the two ends. The CDR3 has 16 amino acids. Written as DNA, the CDR3 is TGTGCCAGCAGTGAAGGGGGTTGGGGGCGCGGAAACACCATATATTTT. It yields the protein CASSEGGWGRGNTIYF.

CDR3 region: CASSVVGMGSPLHF. Here the CDR3 DNA reads TGCGCCAGCAGTGTAGTAGGAATGGGTTCACCCCTCCACTTT. The V and J genes are TRBV10-2 and TRBJ1-6; D call uncertain. V was shortened by 4 bases and J by 9 bases, with 13 bases between the two germline ends. Germline V gene sequence: CDR1 WSHSY, CDR2 SAAADI. This CDR3 spans 14 amino acids.

The rearrangement links TRBV27 to TRBJ2-6; perhaps D is TRBD1 or TRBD2 (5 bases each). This CDR3 contains 16 residues. Germline V gene sequence: CDR1 MNHEY, CDR2 SMNVEV (reference sequence). With 8 bases removed from V and 0 bases from J, the gap between germline ends came to 14 bases. The CDR3 reads CASSRGLLSGANVLTF. The CDR3 nucleotides are TGTGCCAGCTCCCGGGGCCTCCTCTCTGGGGCCAACGTCCTGACTTTC.

A word on this clone: An end of the junction does not agree with germline; a read error may underlie this. Other DNA sequences of this sample code for an identical CDR3. The V call is TRBV24-1, the J call TRBJ2-1; D uncertain. CDR3 length equals 14 residues. Germline loops: CDR1 KGHDR, CDR2 SFDVKD. The CDR3 bases are TGTGCCACTAGTGATTACGGGTCTTCCAATGAGCAGTTCTTC. It yields the protein CATSDYGSSNEQFF.

The gene calls are TRBV30 and TRBJ2-1, with D unresolved. Trimming cost V 2 bases and J 0 bases, with 5 bases left between them. CDR1 and CDR2 from the germline V gene are GTSNPN and SVGIG (reference sequence). The CDR3 consists of 13 residues. The CDR3 loop is CAWSTNSYNEQFF. The CDR3, as DNA: TGTGCCTGGAGTACCAACTCCTACAATGAGCAGTTCTTC.

This rearrangement joins TRBV7-8 to TRBJ2-3; D is tentatively TRBD1 or TRBD2 (6 bases each). The CDR3 runs to 15 residues. Germline CDR1 and CDR2: SGHVS and FQNEAQ. V lost 1 base, J lost 4 bases, and 12 bases lay in between. CDR3 DNA: TGTGCCAGCAGCTTAGACTCGGGGGCTGCAGATACGCAGTATTTT. Translating it yields CASSLDSGAADTQYF.

The chain links TRBV5-5 to TRBJ2-7; D remains ambiguous. This CDR3 spans 13 amino acids. CDR1 is SGHKS, CDR2 YYEKEE, per germline (reference sequence). Trimming removed 1 base from V and 1 base from J, with 6 bases in between. CDR3 coding DNA: TGTGCCAGCAGCTTGCAAGAGTCCTACGAGCAGTACTTC. Translated, it gives CASSLQESYEQYF.

The gene calls are TRBV9 and TRBJ1-2; the D is unclear. The germline CDR1 and CDR2 sequences are SGDLS and YYNGEE. Trimming pared 0 bases from V and 2 bases from J, leaving 8 bases between. This CDR3 contains 14 residues. As DNA, the CDR3 is TGTGCCAGCAGCGTAGGGCAGACAAACTATGGCTACACCTTC. Translated, it gives CASSVGQTNYGYTF.

The CDR3 region is CASSSTALAKNIQYF. The DNA of the CDR3 is TGTGCCAGCAGCTCGACGGCTCTAGCCAAAAACATTCAGTACTTC. The rearrangement links TRBV11-1 to TRBJ2-4, with D uncertain. The CDR3 has 15 residues. CDR1 and CDR2 from the germline V gene are SGHAT and FQDESV (reference sequence). The V end lost 4 bases, the J end lost 0 bases, and 10 bases lay between the germline ends.

This rearrangement joins TRBV6-4 to TRBJ2-2, with TRBD2 matching 11 bases. The CDR3 runs 15 residues. Per germline, CDR1 MRHNA and CDR2 SNTAGT. Unmatched junction bases numbered 4, after V lost 5 bases and J lost 5 bases. CDR3 loop: CASSLLAGATGELFF. DNA for the CDR3: TGTGCCAGCAGTCTACTAGCGGGGGCTACCGGGGAGCTGTTTTTT.

The chain links TRBV7-9 to TRBJ2-4; TRBD1 matches 8 bases. The CDR3 runs 17 residues. The germline V gene has CDR1 SEHNR and CDR2 FQNEAQ (reference sequence). V trimming: 2 bases; J trimming: 0 bases; junction bases outside the gene matches: 6. The CDR3 bases are TGTGCCAGCAGCTTATATGGGACAGGCCTAGCCAAAAACATTCAGTACTTC. The encoded protein is CASSLYGTGLAKNIQYF.

The rearrangement uses TRBV29-1 and TRBJ1-1; 7 nucleotides line up with TRBD1. Losses at the gene ends were 3 bases for V and 0 bases for J; bases not matched to a gene: 4. This CDR3 has 14 residues. CDR1 and CDR2 (germline): SQVTM, ANQGSEA. In nucleotides, the CDR3 is TGCAGCGTTGAGGGACAGAGAATGAACACTGAAGCTTTCTTT. This sequence encodes CSVEGQRMNTEAFF. The whole variable domain, filled in from reference TRBV29-1 and TRBJ1-1, reads SAVISQKPSRDICQRGTSLTIQCQVDSQVTMMFWYRQQPGQSLTLIATANQGSEATYESGFVIDKFPISRPNLTFSTLTVSNMSPEDSSIYLCSVEGQRMNTEAFFGQGTRLTVV.

The table lists this clone with a count of one. The chain uses TRBV6-4 and TRBJ1-2; TRBD1 matches 8 bases. Germline CDR1 MRHNA, CDR2 SNTAGT. J gave up 4 bases and V 6 bases, and 4 bases lay outside the gene matches. The CDR3 loop spans 13 amino acids. The CDR3 loop is CASRPGTGYGYTF. DNA for the CDR3: TGTGCCAGCAGACCCGGGACAGGCTATGGCTACACCTTC.

The J gene is TRBJ2-7, the V gene TRBV20-1; D possibly corresponds to TRBD1 (6 bases). CDR1 is DFQATT, CDR2 SNEGSKA, per germline (reference sequence). CDR3 length equals 14 residues. V was cut by 3 bases and J by 3 bases, with 15 bases left in between. The CDR3 DNA sequence: TGCAGTGCTAGTATGTGGGGGCCCTACTACGAGCAGTACTTC. It encodes CSASMWGPYYEQYF.

V and J are TRBV20-1 and TRBJ2-2; the D is unclear. Germline V gene sequence: CDR1 DFQATT, CDR2 SNEGSKA (reference sequence). Trimming shortened V by 7 bases and J by 8 bases, and 11 bases separated the two germline ends. CDR3 length equals 11 residues. The CDR3 nucleotides read TGCAGTGATAGGGTAACAGGGGAGCTGTTTTTT. Protein sequence: CSDRVTGELFF.